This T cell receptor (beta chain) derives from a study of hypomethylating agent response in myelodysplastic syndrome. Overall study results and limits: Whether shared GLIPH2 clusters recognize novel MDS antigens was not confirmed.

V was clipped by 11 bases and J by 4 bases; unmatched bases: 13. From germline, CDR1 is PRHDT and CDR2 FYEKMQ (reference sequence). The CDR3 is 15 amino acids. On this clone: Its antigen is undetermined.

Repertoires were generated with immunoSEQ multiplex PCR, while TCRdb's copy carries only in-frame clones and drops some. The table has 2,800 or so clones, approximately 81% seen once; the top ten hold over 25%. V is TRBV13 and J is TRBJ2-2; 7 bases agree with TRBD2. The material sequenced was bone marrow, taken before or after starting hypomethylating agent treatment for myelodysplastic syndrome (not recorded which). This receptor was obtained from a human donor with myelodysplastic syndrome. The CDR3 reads CASSRLADSTGELFF. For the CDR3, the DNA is TGTGCCTCCAGTAGGCTAGCGGATAGCACCGGGGAGCTGTTTTTT.